The 8 T cell receptor beta chains in this list originate from one sample, sequenced in a study of T cell changes during pregnancy in multiple sclerosis. Assay: immunoSEQ multiplex PCR; the TCRdb copy retains only in-frame clones and omits some. The sample yields about 40,000 clones, approximately 92% seen once. Sequencing used peripheral blood, obtained before pregnancy. These receptors all come from a female donor with multiple sclerosis, enrolled in a pregnancy study.

The chain is built from TRBV5-1 and TRBJ2-2; 12 positions match TRBD2. The germline V gene has CDR1 SGHRS and CDR2 YFSETQ. CDR3 size: 15 residues. V lost 5 bases, J lost 7 bases, and 6 bases stayed unmatched. The CDR3 DNA follows: TGCGCCAGCAGACGACTAGCGGGAGAGTACGGGGAGCTGTTTTTT. Translated, it gives CASRRLAGEYGELFF.

The V and J genes are TRBV19 and TRBJ2-3, with no clear D. Germline V CDR1 and CDR2: LNHDA, SQIVND (reference sequence). The CDR3 is 13 residues long. Trimming removed 5 bases from V and 1 base from J, with 7 bases in between. The CDR3 nucleotides read TGTGCCAGTAGTTCACGCGGCACAGATACGCAGTATTTT. Translation gives CASSSRGTDTQYF.

This sequence joins TRBV6-5 and TRBJ1-1; D call uncertain. The CDR3 runs to 14 residues. V was clipped by 5 bases and J by 6 bases, with 16 bases between them. Germline V lookup: CDR1 MNHEY, CDR2 SVGAGI. CDR3 DNA: TGTGCCAGCAGTAATCCTCCTCGGGTTCCTGAAGCTTTCTTT. It translates to CASSNPPRVPEAFF.

V and J are TRBV5-1 and TRBJ1-4; D is unresolved. The CDR3 sequence is 14 residues long. In germline, CDR1 is SGHRS, CDR2 YFSETQ. V lost 4 bases and J lost 4, with 11 bases in between. CDR3 loop: CASSLGGLNEKLFF. CDR3 nucleotides: TGCGCCAGCAGCCTGGGAGGCCTTAATGAAAAACTGTTTTTT.

The chain employs TRBV28 and TRBJ2-7; D is perhaps TRBD2 (6 bases). The CDR3 has 14 residues. Germline V gene sequence: CDR1 MDHEN, CDR2 SYDVKM. The ends were cut back, 7 bases at V and 0 bases at J, with 13 bases in the middle. This CDR3 reads CASIPRGSSYEQYF. For the CDR3, the DNA is TGTGCCAGCATCCCCCGGGGGAGCTCCTACGAGCAGTACTTC.

The V gene is TRBV5-1, the J gene TRBJ1-2; 9 bases match TRBD1. J lost 4 bases, V lost 6 bases, and 7 bases had no gene match. Germline values: CDR1 SGHRS, CDR2 YFSETQ. CDR3 size: 14 residues. The CDR3 sequence is CASKSTGGAYGYTF. The CDR3 region has the DNA TGCGCCAGCAAATCAACAGGGGGCGCCTATGGCTACACCTTC.

This chain uses TRBV28 with TRBJ1-5; 9 bases are shared with TRBD1. The J segment lost 3 bases and the V segment lost 5 bases, leaving 5 bases of the junction unmatched. CDR1 and CDR2 (germline): MDHEN, SYDVKM. The CDR3 is 15 residues long. CDR3 bases: TGTGCCAGCAGTGCTGACAGGGGGATCAATCAGCCCCAGCATTTT. Translation gives CASSADRGINQPQHF. The full variable domain, its missing parts supplied by reference TRBV28 and TRBJ1-5, is DVKVTQSSRYLVKRTGEKVFLECVQDMDHENMFWYRQDPGLGLRLIYFSYDVKMKEKGDIPEGYSVSREKKERFSLILESASTNQTSMYLCASSADRGINQPQHFGDGTRLSIL.

The chain couples TRBV27 to TRBJ2-7; 10 nucleotides line up with TRBD1. Trimming took 3 bases from V and 2 from J; bases not matched to a gene: 4. CDR3 length: 15 residues. Germline V gene data show CDR1 as MNHEY and CDR2 as SMNVEV (reference sequence). CDR3 in DNA: TGTGCCAGCAGTTTGTCCGGGACAGGGGCCTACGAGCAGTACTTC. Amino acid sequence: CASSLSGTGAYEQYF.